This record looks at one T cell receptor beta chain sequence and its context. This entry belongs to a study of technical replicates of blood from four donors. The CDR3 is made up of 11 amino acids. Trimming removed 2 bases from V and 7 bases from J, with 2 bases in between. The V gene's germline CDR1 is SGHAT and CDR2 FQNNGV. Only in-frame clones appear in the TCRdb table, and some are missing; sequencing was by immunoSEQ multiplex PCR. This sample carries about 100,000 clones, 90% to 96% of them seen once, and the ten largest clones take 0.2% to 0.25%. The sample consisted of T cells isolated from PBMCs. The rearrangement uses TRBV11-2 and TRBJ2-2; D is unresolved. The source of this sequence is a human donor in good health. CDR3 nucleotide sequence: TGTGCCAGCAGCTTACGCGGGGAGCTGTTTTTT. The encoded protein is CASSLRGELFF.